This passage covers 5 T cell receptor beta chains from one sample sequenced in a study of shared clonotypes between healthy human individuals. Method: immunoSEQ multiplex PCR; TCRdb's copy keeps in-frame clones and lacks some. The sample lists a few million clones; 80% to 95% were seen once. Naive CD8 cells were CD45RO-negative, positively selected for CCR7, excluding terminally differentiated effector memory CD45RA+ cells. Sequencing input: naive CD8+ T cells from PBMCs. All receptors derive from a man aged 18 to 30 in good health. Some clones in this sample may be carry-over from other donors' samples.

This chain connects TRBV27 to TRBJ2-7; D is possibly TRBD2 (7 bases). In germline, CDR1 is MNHEY, CDR2 SMNVEV (reference sequence). The CDR3 runs to 13 residues. V was clipped by 6 bases and J by 5 bases, with 14 bases between them. Written as DNA, the CDR3 is TGTGCCAGCAGGGGCAGGGGAGGGAACGAGCAGTACTTC. As protein: CASRGRGGNEQYF.

J is TRBJ2-5 and V is TRBV10-1; 7 positions agree with TRBD1. The CDR3 contains 13 residues. Trimming took 11 bases from V and 4 from J; bases not matched to a gene: 10. Per the germline V gene, CDR1 is WNHNN and CDR2 is SYGVQD (reference sequence). The CDR3 sequence: CAPRQGPRETQYF. Written as DNA, the CDR3 is TGCGCCCCAAGACAGGGTCCTCGAGAGACCCAGTACTTC.

This chain uses TRBV4-3 with TRBJ2-1; 8 bases match TRBD1. This CDR3 contains 15 residues. V lost 5 bases and J lost 7; bases outside the gene matches: 10. Germline V gives CDR1 LGHNA, CDR2 YSLEER. The CDR3 bases are TGCGCCAGCAGCTATACAGGGGGTTTGGGGAATGAGCAGTTCTTC. Protein: CASSYTGGLGNEQFF.

This chain uses TRBV4-2 with TRBJ1-5; 9 bases map to TRBD1. Germline lookup yields CDR1 LGHNA and CDR2 YNFKEQ. The CDR3 runs to 15 residues. With 1 base clipped from V and 6 bases from J, the junction kept 4 bases outside the gene matches. The CDR3 DNA reads as TGTGCCAGCAGCCAAGTATTGACAGGGGGTCAGCCCCAGCATTTT. Amino acid sequence: CASSQVLTGGQPQHF.

J is TRBJ1-4 and V is TRBV30; the D gene is possibly TRBD1 (6 bases). Trimming removed 1 base at V and 6 bases at J, with 15 bases between. Germline V CDR1 and CDR2: GTSNPN, SVGIG (reference sequence). The CDR3 runs to 15 residues. The CDR3 DNA sequence: TGTGCCTGGAGTGGGGGGCGGATCGGGGATGAAAAACTGTTTTTT. Its protein product is CAWSGGRIGDEKLFF. Together with reference TRBV30 and TRBJ1-4, the CDR3 gives the full variable domain: SQTIHQWPATLVQPVGSPLSLECTVEGTSNPNLYWYRQAAGRGLQLLFYSVGIGQISSEVPQNLSASRPQDRQFILSSKKLLLSDSGFYLCAWSGGRIGDEKLFFGSGTQLSVL.